Sequencing of this T cell receptor (beta chain) was carried out in a study of blood T cell repertoires in COVID-19. Across the study: Sites across the United States, Italy and Spain contributed samples from acute and convalescent COVID-19. Nucleic acid was either cDNA or gDNA, and it came from T cells, B-cell-depleted T cells, or PBMCs.

CDR1 and CDR2 from the germline V gene are LNHDA and SQIVND (reference sequence). The CDR3 runs 13 residues. Deletions cut 9 bases from V and 1 base from J, with 12 bases between. Authors' data handling: Estimates of nucleated cell counts were drawn from the amplification of reference gene primers. The repertoire was sequenced with immunoSEQ multiplex PCR; TCRdb's copy has only in-frame clones and lacks some. V and J calls plus clone size are reproduced from that table; the DNA served to infer D and trimming. The profile shows some 250,000 clones, 84% of them singletons. The V and J genes are TRBV19 and TRBJ1-1; TRBD1 might be the D (5 bases). Sequencing was carried out using peripheral blood. The sequence was collected from a man aged 45-65 years with active or convalescent COVID-19. Here the CDR3 reads CASRQSQNTEAFF. The CDR3 DNA follows: TGTGCCAGCAGACAGTCCCAGAACACTGAAGCTTTCTTT.